The text below deals with one T cell receptor beta chain. This entry comes from a study of blood T cell repertoires in COVID-19. The Seattle patients, enrolled during active infection, were followed longitudinally. Original methodology: Using reference gene primer amplification, nucleated cell counts were estimated. Profiled with immunoSEQ multiplex PCR; TCRdb holds only in-frame clones, not every one. V and J calls and clone size follow that table, whereas D and trimming were derived from the DNA. The sample includes over 150,000 clones, around 83% seen only once; the top ten take around an eighth. V was pared by 5 bases and J by 1 base, with 6 bases between. Germline CDR1 SGDLS, CDR2 YYNGEE. The CDR3 has 13 residues.

The receptor was derived from an older woman with COVID-19, enrolled during active disease. The V gene is TRBV9, the J gene TRBJ2-2; D perhaps matches TRBD1 (5 bases). Sample: peripheral blood. CDR3 coding DNA: TGTGCCAGCAGAGACAGGAACACCGGGGAGCTGTTTTTT. This sequence encodes CASRDRNTGELFF.